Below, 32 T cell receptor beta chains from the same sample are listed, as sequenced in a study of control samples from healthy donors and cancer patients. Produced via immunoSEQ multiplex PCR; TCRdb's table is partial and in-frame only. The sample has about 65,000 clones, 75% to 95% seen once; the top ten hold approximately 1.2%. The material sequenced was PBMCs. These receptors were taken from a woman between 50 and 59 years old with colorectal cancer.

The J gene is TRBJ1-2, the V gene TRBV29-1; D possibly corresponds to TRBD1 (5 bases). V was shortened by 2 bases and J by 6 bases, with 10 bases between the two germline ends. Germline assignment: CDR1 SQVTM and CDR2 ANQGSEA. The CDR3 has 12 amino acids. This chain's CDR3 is CSVETTEDGYTF. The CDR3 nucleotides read TGCAGCGTTGAAACGACAGAGGATGGCTACACCTTC.

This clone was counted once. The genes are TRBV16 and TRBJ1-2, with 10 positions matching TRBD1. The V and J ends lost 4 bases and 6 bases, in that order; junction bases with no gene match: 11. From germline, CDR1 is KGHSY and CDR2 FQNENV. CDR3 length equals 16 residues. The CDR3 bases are TGTGCCAGCAGCCCTACTGGGACAGGGGCGGGAAATGGCTACACCTTC. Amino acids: CASSPTGTGAGNGYTF.

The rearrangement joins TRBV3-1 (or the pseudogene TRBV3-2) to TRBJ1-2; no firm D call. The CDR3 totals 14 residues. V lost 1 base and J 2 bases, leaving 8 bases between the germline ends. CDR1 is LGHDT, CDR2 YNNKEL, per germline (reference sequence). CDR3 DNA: TGTGCCAGCAGCCAAGTGGCATCAAACTATGGCTACACCTTC. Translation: CASSQVASNYGYTF.

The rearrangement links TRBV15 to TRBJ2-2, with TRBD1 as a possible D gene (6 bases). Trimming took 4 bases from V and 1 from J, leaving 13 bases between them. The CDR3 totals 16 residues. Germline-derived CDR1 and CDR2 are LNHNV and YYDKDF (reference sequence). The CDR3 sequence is CATSTLWGQNTGELFF. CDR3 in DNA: TGTGCCACCAGCACCCTCTGGGGACAGAACACCGGGGAGCTGTTTTTT.

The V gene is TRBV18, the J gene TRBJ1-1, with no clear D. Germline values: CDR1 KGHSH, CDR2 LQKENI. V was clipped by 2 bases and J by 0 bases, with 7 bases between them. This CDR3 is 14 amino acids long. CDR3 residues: CASSPAQLNTEAFF. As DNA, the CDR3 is TGTGCCAGCTCACCAGCCCAGTTGAACACTGAAGCTTTCTTT.

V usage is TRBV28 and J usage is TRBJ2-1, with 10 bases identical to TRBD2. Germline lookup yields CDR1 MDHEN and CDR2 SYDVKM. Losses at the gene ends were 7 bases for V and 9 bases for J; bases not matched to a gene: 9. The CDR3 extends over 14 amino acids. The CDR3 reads CASMLPSGRGEQFF. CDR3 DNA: TGTGCCAGCATGCTGCCTAGCGGGAGAGGTGAGCAGTTCTTC.

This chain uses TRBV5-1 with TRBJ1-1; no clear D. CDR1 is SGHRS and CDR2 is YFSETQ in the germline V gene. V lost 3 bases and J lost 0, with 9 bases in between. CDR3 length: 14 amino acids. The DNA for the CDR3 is TGCGCCAGCAGCTGGGCATACATGAACACTGAAGCTTTCTTT. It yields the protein CASSWAYMNTEAFF. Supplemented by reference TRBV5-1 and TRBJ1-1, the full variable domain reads KAGVTQTPRYLIKTRGQQVTLSCSPISGHRSVSWYQQTPGQGLQFLFEYFSETQRNKGNFPGRFSGRQFSNSRSEMNVSTLELGDSALYLCASSWAYMNTEAFFGQGTRLTVV.

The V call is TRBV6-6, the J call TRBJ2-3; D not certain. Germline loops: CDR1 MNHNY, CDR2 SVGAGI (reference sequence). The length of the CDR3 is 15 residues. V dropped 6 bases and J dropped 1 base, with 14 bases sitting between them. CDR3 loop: CASRPVRSGTDTQYF. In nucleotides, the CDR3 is TGTGCCAGCAGACCTGTGCGGAGTGGCACAGATACGCAGTATTTT.

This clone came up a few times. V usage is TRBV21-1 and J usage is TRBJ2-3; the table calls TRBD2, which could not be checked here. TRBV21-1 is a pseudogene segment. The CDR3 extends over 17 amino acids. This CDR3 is CASSKGRAGVSTDTQYF. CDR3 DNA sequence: TGTGCCAGCAGCAAAGGGAGAGCGGGAGTGAGCACAGATACGCAGTATTTT.

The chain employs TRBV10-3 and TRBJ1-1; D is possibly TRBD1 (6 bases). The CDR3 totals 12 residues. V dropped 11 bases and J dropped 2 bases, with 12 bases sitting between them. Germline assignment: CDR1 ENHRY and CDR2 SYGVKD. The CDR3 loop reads CAARGGNTEAFF. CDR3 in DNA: TGTGCCGCGAGGGGGGGAAACACTGAAGCTTTCTTT.

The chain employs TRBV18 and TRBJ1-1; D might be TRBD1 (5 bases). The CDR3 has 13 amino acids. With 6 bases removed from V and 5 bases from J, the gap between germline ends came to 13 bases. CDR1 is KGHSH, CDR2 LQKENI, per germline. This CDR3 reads CASSLGGSTEAFF. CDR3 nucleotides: TGTGCCAGCTCCCTGGGGGGGTCGACTGAAGCTTTCTTT.

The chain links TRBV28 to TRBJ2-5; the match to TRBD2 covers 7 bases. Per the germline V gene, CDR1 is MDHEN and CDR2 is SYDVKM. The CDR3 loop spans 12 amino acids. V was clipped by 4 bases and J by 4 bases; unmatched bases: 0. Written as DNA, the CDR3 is TGTGCCAGCAGTTGGGGGGGAGAGACCCAGTACTTC. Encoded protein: CASSWGGETQYF.

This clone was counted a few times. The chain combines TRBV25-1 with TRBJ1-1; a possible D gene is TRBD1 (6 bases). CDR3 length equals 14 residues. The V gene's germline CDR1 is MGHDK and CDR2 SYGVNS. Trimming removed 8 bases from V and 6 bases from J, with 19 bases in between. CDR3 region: CASSRGYGSAEAFF. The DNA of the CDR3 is TGTGCCAGCTCTAGGGGGTACGGGTCCGCTGAAGCTTTCTTT.

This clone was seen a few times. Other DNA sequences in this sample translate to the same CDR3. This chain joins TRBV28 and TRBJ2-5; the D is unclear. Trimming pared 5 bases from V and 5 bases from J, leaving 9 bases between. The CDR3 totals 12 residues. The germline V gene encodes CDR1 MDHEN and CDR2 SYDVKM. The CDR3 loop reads CASSPGTETQYF. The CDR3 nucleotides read TGTGCCAGCAGTCCGGGCACGGAGACCCAGTACTTC.

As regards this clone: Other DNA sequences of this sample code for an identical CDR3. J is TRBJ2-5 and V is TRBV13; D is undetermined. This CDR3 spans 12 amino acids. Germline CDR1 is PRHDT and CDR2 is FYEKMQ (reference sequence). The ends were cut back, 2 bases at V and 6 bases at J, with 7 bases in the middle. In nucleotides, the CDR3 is TGTGCCAGCAGCTTATCCGGCCAGACCCAGTACTTC. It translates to CASSLSGQTQYF.

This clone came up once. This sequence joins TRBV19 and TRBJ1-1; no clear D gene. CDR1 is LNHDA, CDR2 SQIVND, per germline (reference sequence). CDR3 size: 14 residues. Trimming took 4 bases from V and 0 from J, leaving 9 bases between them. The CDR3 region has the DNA TGTGCCAGTAGTAAGCAGGCCATGAACACTGAAGCTTTCTTT. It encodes CASSKQAMNTEAFF.

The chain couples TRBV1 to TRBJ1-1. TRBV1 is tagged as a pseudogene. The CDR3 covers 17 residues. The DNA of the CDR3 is TGCACCAGCAGCCAAGAGCCCGAGGCCATCCGAGACCCTGAAGCTTTCTTT. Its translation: CTSSQEPEAIRDPEAFF.

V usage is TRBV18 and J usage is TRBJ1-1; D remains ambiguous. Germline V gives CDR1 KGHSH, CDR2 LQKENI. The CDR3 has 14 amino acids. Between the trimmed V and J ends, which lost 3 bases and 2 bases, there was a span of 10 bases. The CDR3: CASSPSPINTEAFF. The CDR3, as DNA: TGTGCCAGCTCACCGTCGCCGATTAACACTGAAGCTTTCTTT.

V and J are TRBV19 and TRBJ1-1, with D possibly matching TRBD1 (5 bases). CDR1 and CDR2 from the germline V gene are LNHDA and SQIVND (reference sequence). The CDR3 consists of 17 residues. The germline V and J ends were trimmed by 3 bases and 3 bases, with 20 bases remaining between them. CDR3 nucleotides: TGTGCCAGTAGTATGAATACCGGGGACTATTGGTACACTGAAGCTTTCTTT. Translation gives CASSMNTGDYWYTEAFF.

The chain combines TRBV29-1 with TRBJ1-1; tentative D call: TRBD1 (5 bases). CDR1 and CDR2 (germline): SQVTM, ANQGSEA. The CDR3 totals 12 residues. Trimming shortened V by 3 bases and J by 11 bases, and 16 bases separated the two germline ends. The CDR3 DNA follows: TGCAGCGTTGAGCCGGGGGATCGGGGTGCTTTCTTT. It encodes CSVEPGDRGAFF. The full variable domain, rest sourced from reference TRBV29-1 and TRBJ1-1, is SAVISQKPSRDICQRGTSLTIQCQVDSQVTMMFWYRQQPGQSLTLIATANQGSEATYESGFVIDKFPISRPNLTFSTLTVSNMSPEDSSIYLCSVEPGDRGAFFGQGTRLTVV.

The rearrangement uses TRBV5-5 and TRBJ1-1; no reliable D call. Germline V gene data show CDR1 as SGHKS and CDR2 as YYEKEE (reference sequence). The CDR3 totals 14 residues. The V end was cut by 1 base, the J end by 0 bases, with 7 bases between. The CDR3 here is CASSLTDLNTEAFF. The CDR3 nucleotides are TGTGCCAGCAGCTTGACAGATTTGAACACTGAAGCTTTCTTT.

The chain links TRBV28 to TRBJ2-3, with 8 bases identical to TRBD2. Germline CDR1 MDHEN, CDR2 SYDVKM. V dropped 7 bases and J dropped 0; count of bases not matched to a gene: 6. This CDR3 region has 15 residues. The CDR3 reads CASTRRGGSTDTQYF. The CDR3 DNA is TGTGCCAGCACTCGTCGGGGGGGGAGCACAGATACGCAGTATTTT.

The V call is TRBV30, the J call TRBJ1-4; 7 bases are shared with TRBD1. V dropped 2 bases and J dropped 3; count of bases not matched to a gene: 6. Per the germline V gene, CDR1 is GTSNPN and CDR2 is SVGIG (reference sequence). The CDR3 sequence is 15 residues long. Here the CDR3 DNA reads TGTGCCTGGAGTAGGGGGCTGGGGGCTAATGAAAAACTGTTTTTT. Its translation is CAWSRGLGANEKLFF.

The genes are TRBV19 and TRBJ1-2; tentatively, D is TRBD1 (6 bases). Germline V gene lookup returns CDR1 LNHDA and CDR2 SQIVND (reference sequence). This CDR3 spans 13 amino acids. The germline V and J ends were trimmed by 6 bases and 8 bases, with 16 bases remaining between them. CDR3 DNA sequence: TGTGCCAGTAGCCCTAGGACAGATGAAGGCTACACCTTC. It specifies CASSPRTDEGYTF. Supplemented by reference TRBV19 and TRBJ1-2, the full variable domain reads DGGITQSPKYLFRKEGQNVTLSCEQNLNHDAMYWYRQDPGQGLRLIYYSQIVNDFQKGDIAEGYSVSREKKESFPLTVTSAQKNPTAFYLCASSPRTDEGYTFGSGTRLTVV.

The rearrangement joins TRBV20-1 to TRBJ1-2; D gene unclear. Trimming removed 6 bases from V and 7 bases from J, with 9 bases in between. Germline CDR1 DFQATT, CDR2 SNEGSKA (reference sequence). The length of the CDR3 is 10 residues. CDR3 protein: CSATSGGYTF. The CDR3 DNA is TGCAGTGCCACGTCGGGTGGCTACACCTTC.

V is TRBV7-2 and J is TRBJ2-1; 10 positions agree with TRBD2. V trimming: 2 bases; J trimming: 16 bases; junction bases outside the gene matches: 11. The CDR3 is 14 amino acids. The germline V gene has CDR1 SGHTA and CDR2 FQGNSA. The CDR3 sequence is CASSLSLAGARPFF. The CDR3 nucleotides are TGTGCCAGCAGCTTATCCCTAGCGGGGGCTCGACCCTTCTTC. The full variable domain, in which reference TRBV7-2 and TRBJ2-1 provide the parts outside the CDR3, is GAGVSQSPSNKVTEKGKDVELRCDPISGHTALYWYRQSLGQGLEFLIYFQGNSAPDKSGLPSDRFSAERTGGSVSTLTIQRTQQEDSAVYLCASSLSLAGARPFFGPGTRLTVL.

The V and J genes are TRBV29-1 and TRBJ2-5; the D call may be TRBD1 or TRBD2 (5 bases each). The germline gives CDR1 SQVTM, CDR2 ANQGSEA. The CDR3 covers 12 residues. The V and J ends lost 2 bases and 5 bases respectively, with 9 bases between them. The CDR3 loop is CSVEMGPETQYF. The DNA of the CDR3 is TGCAGCGTTGAAATGGGACCGGAGACCCAGTACTTC.

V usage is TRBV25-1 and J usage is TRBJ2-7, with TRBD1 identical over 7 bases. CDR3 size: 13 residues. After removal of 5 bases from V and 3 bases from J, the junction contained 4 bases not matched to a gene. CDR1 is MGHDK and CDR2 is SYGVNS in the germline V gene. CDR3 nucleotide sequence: TGTGCCAGCAGTTTACCAGGGGGCTACGAGCAGTACTTC. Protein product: CASSLPGGYEQYF.

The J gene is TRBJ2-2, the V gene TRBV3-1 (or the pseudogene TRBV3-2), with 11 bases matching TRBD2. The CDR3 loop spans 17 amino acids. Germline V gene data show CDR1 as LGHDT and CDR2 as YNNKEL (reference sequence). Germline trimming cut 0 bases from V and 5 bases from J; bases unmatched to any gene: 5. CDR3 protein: CASSQELLAGDTGELFF. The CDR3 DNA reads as TGTGCCAGCAGCCAAGAACTACTAGCGGGGGATACCGGGGAGCTGTTTTTT.

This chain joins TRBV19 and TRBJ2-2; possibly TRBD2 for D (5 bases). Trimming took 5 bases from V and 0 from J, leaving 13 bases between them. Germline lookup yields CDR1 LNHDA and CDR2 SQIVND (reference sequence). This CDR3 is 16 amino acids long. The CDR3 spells CASSPRGRTNTGELFF. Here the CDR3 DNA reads TGTGCCAGTAGTCCCCGGGGTAGAACGAACACCGGGGAGCTGTTTTTT.

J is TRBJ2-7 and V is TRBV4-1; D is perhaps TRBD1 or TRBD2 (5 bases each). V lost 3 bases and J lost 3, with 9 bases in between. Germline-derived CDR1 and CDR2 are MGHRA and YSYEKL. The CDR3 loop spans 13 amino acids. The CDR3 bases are TGCGCCAGCAGCCAGAGTGGGGGCTACGAGCAGTACTTC. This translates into CASSQSGGYEQYF.

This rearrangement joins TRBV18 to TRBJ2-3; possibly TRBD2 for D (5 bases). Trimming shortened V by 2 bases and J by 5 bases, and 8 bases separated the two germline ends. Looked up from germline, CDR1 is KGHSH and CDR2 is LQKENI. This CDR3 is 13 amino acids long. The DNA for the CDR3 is TGTGCCAGCTCACCAGGGAGACAAGATACGCAGTATTTT. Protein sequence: CASSPGRQDTQYF. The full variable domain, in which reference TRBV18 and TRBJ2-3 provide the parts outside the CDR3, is NAGVMQNPRHLVRRRGQEARLRCSPMKGHSHVYWYRQLPEEGLKFMVYLQKENIIDESGMPKERFSAEFPKEGPSILRIQQVVRGDSAAYFCASSPGRQDTQYFGPGTRLTVL.